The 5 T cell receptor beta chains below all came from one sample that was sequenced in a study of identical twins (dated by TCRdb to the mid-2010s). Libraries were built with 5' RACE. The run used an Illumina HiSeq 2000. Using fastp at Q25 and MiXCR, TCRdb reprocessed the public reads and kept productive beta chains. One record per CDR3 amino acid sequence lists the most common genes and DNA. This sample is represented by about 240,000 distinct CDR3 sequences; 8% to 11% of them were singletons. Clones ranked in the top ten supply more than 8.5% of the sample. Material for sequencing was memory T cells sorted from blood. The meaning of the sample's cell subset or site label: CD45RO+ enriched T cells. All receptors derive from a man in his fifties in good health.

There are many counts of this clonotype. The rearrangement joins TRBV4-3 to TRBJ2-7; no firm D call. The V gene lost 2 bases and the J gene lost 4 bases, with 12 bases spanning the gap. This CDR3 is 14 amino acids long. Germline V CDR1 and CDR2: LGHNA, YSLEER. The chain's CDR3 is CASSQSLTGYEQYF. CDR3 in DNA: TGCGCCAGCAGCCAATCCCTAACCGGATACGAGCAGTACTTC.

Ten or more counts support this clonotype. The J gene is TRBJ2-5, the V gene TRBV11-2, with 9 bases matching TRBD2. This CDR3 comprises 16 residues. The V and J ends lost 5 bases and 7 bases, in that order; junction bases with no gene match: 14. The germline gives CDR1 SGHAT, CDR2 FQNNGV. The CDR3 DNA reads TGTGCCAGCAGCGACCTAGGGCGGGGGGGACTAGGGACCCAGTACTTC. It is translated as CASSDLGRGGLGTQYF. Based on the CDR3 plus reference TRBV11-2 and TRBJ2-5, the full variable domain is EAGVAQSPRYKIIEKRQSVAFWCNPISGHATLYWYQQILGQGPKLLIQFQNNGVVDDSQLPKDRFSAERLKGVDSTLKIQPAKLEDSAVYLCASSDLGRGGLGTQYFGPGTRLLVL.

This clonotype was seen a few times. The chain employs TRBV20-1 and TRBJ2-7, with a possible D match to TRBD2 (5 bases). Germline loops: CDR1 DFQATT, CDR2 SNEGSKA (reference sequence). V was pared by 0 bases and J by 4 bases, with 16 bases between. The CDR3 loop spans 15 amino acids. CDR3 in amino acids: CSARDGKTGGYEQYF. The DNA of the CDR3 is TGCAGTGCTAGAGACGGGAAGACGGGCGGGTACGAGCAGTACTTC.

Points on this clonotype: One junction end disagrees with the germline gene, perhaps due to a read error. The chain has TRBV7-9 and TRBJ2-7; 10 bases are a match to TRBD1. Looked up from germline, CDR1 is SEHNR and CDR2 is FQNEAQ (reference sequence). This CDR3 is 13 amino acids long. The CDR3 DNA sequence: TGTGCCAGCAGCTTAGCTGGGACAGGGGTGCTTCTTTTC. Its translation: CASSLAGTGVLLF.

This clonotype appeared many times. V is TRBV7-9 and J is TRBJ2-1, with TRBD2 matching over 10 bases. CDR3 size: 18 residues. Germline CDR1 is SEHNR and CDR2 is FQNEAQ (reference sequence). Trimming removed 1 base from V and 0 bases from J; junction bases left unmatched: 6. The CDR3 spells CASSLDSLAGSSYNEQFF. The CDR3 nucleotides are TGTGCCAGCAGCTTAGATTCACTAGCGGGGAGCTCCTACAATGAGCAGTTCTTC.